This T cell receptor (beta chain) was observed in a study of CDR3 diversity in severe acne. At least ten counts were recorded for this clonotype. V was cut by 5 bases and J by 5 bases, with 24 bases left in between. This CDR3 region has 17 residues. Germline lookup yields CDR1 SGHAT and CDR2 FQNNGV. TCRdb used MiXCR to reprocess the PCR reads, holding one entry per CDR3 protein. The data contain 89,000 or so distinct CDR3 sequences, roughly half of them singletons. This TCR was sampled from a male donor in good health, serving as a control. The J gene is TRBJ1-2, the V gene TRBV11-2; D is unresolved. The material sequenced was blood. The CDR3 loop is CASSPQVTARKPYGYTF. In DNA, the CDR3 is TGTGCCAGCAGCCCTCAAGTTACAGCTCGAAAACCTTATGGCTACACCTTC.